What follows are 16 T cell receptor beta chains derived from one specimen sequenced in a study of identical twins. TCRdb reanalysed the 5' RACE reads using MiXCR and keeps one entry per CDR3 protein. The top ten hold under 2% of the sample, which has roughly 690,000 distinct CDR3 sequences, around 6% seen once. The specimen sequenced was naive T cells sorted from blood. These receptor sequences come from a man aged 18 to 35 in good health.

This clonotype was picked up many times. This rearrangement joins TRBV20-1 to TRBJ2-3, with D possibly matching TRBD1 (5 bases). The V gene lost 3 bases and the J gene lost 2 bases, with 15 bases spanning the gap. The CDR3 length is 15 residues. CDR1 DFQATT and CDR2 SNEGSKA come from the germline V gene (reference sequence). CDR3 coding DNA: TGCAGTGCTAGGGGATCAGACAGAGCCACAGATACGCAGTATTTT. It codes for CSARGSDRATDTQYF.

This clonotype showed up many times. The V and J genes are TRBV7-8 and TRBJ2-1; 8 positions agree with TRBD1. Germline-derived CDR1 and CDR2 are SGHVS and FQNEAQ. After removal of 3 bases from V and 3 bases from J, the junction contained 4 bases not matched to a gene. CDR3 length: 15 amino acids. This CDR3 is CASSFRDRLYNEQFF. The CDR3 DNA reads TGTGCCAGCAGCTTCCGGGACAGGCTCTACAATGAGCAGTTCTTC.

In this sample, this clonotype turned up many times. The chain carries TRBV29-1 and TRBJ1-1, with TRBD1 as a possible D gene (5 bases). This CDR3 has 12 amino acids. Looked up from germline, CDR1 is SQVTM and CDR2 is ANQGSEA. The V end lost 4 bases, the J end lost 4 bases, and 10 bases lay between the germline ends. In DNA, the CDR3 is TGCAGCGTTGGGGGGGGGAGCACTGAAGCTTTCTTT. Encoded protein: CSVGGGSTEAFF.

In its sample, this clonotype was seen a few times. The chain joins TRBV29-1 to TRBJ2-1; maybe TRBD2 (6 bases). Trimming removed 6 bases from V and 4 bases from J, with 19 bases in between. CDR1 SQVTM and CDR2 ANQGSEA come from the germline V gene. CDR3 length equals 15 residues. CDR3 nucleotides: TGCAGCGTGGAACCGGGACTTAAACCTTACAATGAGCAGTTCTTC. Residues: CSVEPGLKPYNEQFF.

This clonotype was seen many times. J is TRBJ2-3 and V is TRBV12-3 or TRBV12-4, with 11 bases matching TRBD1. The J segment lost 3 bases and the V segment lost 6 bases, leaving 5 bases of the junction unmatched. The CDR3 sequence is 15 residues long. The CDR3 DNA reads TGTGCCAGCAGGGAGGACAGGGGGCTGACAGATACGCAGTATTTT. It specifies CASREDRGLTDTQYF.

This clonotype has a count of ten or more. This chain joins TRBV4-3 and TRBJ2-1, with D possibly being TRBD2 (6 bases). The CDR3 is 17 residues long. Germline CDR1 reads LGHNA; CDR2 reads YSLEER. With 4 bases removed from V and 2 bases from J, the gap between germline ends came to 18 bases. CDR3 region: CASSRWVGEAAYNEQFF. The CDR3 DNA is TGCGCCAGCAGCCGCTGGGTGGGGGAGGCGGCCTACAATGAGCAGTTCTTC.

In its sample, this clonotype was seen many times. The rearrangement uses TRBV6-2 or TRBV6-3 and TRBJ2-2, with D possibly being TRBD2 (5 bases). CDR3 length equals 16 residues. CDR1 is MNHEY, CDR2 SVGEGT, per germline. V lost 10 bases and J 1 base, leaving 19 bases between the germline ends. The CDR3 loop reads CANFRRRGRNTGELFF. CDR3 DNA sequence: TGTGCCAACTTCCGAAGACGAGGGCGGAACACCGGGGAGCTGTTTTTT.

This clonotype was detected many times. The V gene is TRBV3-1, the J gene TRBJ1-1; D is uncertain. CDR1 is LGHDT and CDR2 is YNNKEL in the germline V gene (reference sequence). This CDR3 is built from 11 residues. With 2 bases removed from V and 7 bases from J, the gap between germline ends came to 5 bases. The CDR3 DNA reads TGTGCCAGCAGCCAATTTAGTGAAGCTTTCTTT. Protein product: CASSQFSEAFF.

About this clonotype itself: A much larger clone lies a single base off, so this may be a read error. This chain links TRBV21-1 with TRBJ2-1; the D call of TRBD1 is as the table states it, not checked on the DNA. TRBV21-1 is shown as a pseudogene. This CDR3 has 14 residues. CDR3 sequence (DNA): TGTGCCAGACCCAACGGGGGCGCAAGGAATGAGCAGTTCTTC. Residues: CARPNGGARNEQFF.

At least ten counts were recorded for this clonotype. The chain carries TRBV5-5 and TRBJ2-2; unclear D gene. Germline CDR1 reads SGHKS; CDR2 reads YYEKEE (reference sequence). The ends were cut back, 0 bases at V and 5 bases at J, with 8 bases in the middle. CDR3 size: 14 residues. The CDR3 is CASSLVPDTGELFF. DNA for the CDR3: TGTGCCAGCAGCTTGGTTCCCGATACCGGGGAGCTGTTTTTT.

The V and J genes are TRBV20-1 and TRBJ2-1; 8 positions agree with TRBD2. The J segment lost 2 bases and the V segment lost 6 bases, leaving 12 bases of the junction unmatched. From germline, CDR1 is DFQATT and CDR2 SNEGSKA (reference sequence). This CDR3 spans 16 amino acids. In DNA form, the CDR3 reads TGCAGTGCCCGCCGGGGGGGCGGGGGGACCTACAATGAGCAGTTCTTC. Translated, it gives CSARRGGGGTYNEQFF.

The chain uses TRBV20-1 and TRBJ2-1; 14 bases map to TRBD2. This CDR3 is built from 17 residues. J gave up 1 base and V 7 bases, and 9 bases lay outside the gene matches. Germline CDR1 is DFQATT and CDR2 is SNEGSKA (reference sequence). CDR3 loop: CSVRTSGRIGSYNEQFF. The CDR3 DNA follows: TGCAGTGTCCGGACTAGCGGGAGGATTGGGTCCTACAATGAGCAGTTCTTC.

CDR3 residues: CASSQAGTSGRPTGFF. CDR3 DNA sequence: TGTGCCAGCAGCCAGGCCGGGACTAGCGGGAGGCCGACGGGGTTCTTC. The V and J genes are TRBV4-2 and TRBJ2-1; 15 positions match TRBD2. J lost 15 bases, V lost 3 bases, and 12 bases had no gene match. The V gene's germline CDR1 is LGHNA and CDR2 YNFKEQ. The CDR3 runs to 16 residues.

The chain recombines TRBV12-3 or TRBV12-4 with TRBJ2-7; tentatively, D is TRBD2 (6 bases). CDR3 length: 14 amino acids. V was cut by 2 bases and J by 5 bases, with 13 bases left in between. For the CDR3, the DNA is TGTGCCAGCAGTTTAAGTAGCGGAAGCCACGAGCAGTACGTC. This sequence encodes CASSLSSGSHEQYV.

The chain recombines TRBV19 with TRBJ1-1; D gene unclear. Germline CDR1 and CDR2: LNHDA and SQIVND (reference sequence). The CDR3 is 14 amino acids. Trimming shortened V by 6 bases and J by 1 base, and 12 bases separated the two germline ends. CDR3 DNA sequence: TGTGCCAGTAGACCCCGGGAGGGGAACACTGAAGCTTTCTTT. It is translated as CASRPREGNTEAFF.

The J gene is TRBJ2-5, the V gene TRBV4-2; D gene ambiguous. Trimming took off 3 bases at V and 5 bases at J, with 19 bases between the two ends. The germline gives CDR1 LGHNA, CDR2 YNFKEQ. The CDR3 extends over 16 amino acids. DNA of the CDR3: TGTGCCAGCAGCCAGGCAGGCAGGAGTAGAACGGAGACCCAGTACTTC. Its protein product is CASSQAGRSRTETQYF.